These T cell receptor beta chains were read from a single sample in a study of blood T cell repertoires in COVID-19. Data came from immunoSEQ multiplex PCR; TCRdb stores just in-frame clones and leaves some out. The table has fewer than 90,000 clones, 75% to 90% seen once. Sequencing was carried out using peripheral blood. The receptors were gathered from a male donor with acute or convalescent COVID-19. Each CDR3 is given with its conserved first and last residue. A D gene is named only where the DNA matches it firmly. A clone size is listed for some rows: how often the clone was seen (once, few, many), or a class if it is expanded.

D gene,V gene,J gene,clone size,CDR3 DNA,CDR3 protein
NA,TRBV24-1,TRBJ1-5,NA,TGTGCCACCAGTGACCGGGATCTCAGTCAGCCCCAGCATTTT,CATSDRDLSQPQHF
TRBD1,TRBV29-1,TRBJ1-1,NA,TGCAGCGTGGAGGGACAGGGGGGGACTGAAGCTTTCTTT,CSVEGQGGTEAFF
NA,TRBV12-3/TRBV12-4,TRBJ1-1,NA,TGTGCCAGCAGTTTAACGGGGAACACTGAAGCTTTCTTT,CASSLTGNTEAFF
NA,TRBV25-1,TRBJ1-4,NA,TGTGCCAGCAGTCTGGCTTACGATGAAAAACTGTTTTTT,CASSLAYDEKLFF
TRBD2,TRBV6-5,TRBJ2-7,few,TGTGCCAGCAGCTTGGGACTAGTCTCCTACGAGCAGTACTTC,CASSLGLVSYEQYF
NA,TRBV28,TRBJ1-2,NA,TGTGCCAGCAGTTTCGAGGGAATACAGGGCTACACCTTC,CASSFEGIQGYTF
TRBD2,TRBV5-1,TRBJ2-3,NA,TGCGCCAGCAGCTCTGGACTAGCGGGGGGGCTGACAGATACGCAGTATTTT,CASSSGLAGGLTDTQYF
TRBD2,TRBV5-1,TRBJ2-7,NA,TGCGCCAGCGGACTAGCGGGGCCCTCCTACGAGCAGTACTTC,CASGLAGPSYEQYF
TRBD1,TRBV6-6,TRBJ1-4,NA,TGTGCCAGCAGGCCGGGACAGGGAACGAGCTTCCGAAAACTGTTTTTT,CASRPGQGTSFRKLFF
TRBD1,TRBV5-1,TRBJ2-3,NA,TGCGCCAGCAGCCCCCGGCAGGGGGCAAGCACAGATACGCAGTATTTT,CASSPRQGASTDTQYF
TRBD1,TRBV19,TRBJ1-5,NA,TGTGCCAGAGTCCGGGACAGGGGGTATAGCAATCAGCCCCAGCATTTT,CARVRDRGYSNQPQHF
NA,TRBV7-3,TRBJ2-1,NA,TGTGCCAGCAGCTCGCGGGCCAAGAGCAATGAGCAGTTCTTC,CASSSRAKSNEQFF
NA,TRBV20-1,TRBJ1-3,NA,TGCAGTGCTAGTGCCGGAGGGTCCTCTGGAAACACCATATATTTT,CSASAGGSSGNTIYF
NA,TRBV10-2,TRBJ2-5,NA,TGCGCCAGCAGTGAGTTAGAGGAGACCCAGTACTTC,CASSELEETQYF
TRBD2,TRBV2,TRBJ2-7,NA,TGTGCCAGCAACAGGCTAGCGGATGAGCAGTACTTC,CASNRLADEQYF
TRBD2,TRBV19,TRBJ2-7,NA,TGTGCCAGTAATAGCGGGGAGCTCACCTACGAGCAGTACTTC,CASNSGELTYEQYF
NA,TRBV12-3/TRBV12-4,TRBJ2-1,NA,TGTGCCAGCAGTCTCAGGGGCGATGAGCAGTTCTTC,CASSLRGDEQFF
NA,TRBV4-1,TRBJ2-5,NA,TGCGCCAGCAGCCAGGACAGTGGCCTGGAGACCCAGTACTTC,CASSQDSGLETQYF
TRBD2,TRBV3-1/TRBV3-2,TRBJ2-5,NA,TGTGCCAGCAGCCAATTTAGCGGGGGGGCCGGGACCCAGTACTTC,CASSQFSGGAGTQYF
TRBD1,TRBV5-1,TRBJ2-5,NA,TGCGCCAGCAGCTTGGGGGACAGGGGGCGAGAGACCCAGTACTTC,CASSLGDRGRETQYF
NA,TRBV5-1,TRBJ2-3,NA,TGCGCCAGCAGGCCGCTAGAGGTTGGCGCAGATACGCAGTATTTT,CASRPLEVGADTQYF
TRBD2,TRBV5-4,TRBJ2-7,once,TGTGCCAGCAGCTCCGGGGGGTTAGCGGGGCGCTCCTACGAGCAGTACTTC,CASSSGGLAGRSYEQYF
TRBD2,TRBV27,TRBJ2-1,NA,TGTGCCAGCAGTCCTACTAGCGGGGGGGCGTCCTACAATGAGCAGTTCTTC,CASSPTSGGASYNEQFF
TRBD1,TRBV29-1,TRBJ1-1,NA,TGCAGCGGGATGGACAGGGCCCGTGAAGCTTTCTTT,CSGMDRAREAFF
TRBD2,TRBV27,TRBJ2-1,NA,TGTGCCAGCAGTTTCCAAAAACTAGCGGGGGGCCCCAATGAGCAGTTCTTC,CASSFQKLAGGPNEQFF
NA,TRBV2,TRBJ1-1,NA,TGTGCCAGCAACCTCCAGGGAAGGACTGAAGCTTTCTTT,CASNLQGRTEAFF
TRBD1,TRBV6-1,TRBJ1-5,NA,TGTGCCAGCAGTGAAGGGGACAGGCTCAATCAGCCCCAGCATTTT,CASSEGDRLNQPQHF
NA,TRBV6-4,TRBJ2-7,NA,TGTGCCAGCAGTGAAGAGACAGGACCGTACGAGCAGTACTTC,CASSEETGPYEQYF
TRBD1,TRBV5-1,TRBJ2-2,once,TGCGCCAGCAGCTTGTTAGGGGGCAGCACCGGGGAGCTGTTTTTT,CASSLLGGSTGELFF
TRBD2,TRBV9,TRBJ2-3,NA,TGTGCCAGCAGCCCCCGAGGAGCGGGGGGCACCACAGATACGCAGTATTTT,CASSPRGAGGTTDTQYF
NA,TRBV18,TRBJ1-5,NA,TGTGCCAGCTCACCCGGACAGAGCAATCAGCCCCAGCATTTT,CASSPGQSNQPQHF
TRBD1,TRBV30,TRBJ2-2,NA,TGTGCCTGGAGTTCTGGGACAGGGACTACGAACACCGGGGAGCTGTTTTTT,CAWSSGTGTTNTGELFF
NA,TRBV11-2,TRBJ1-1,NA,TGTGCCAGCAGCCCACACATCCCAAGCACTGAAGCTTTCTTT,CASSPHIPSTEAFF
TRBD1,TRBV7-6,TRBJ1-2,few,TGTGCCAGCAGTCCGGGACCGGGACAGGTTTATGGCTACACCTTC,CASSPGPGQVYGYTF
TRBD1,TRBV6-1,TRBJ1-2,once,TGTGCCAGCAGTGGTCGGGACAGGGGGCACTCATGGGGCTACACCTTC,CASSGRDRGHSWGYTF
NA,TRBV5-6,TRBJ1-2,NA,TGTGCCAGCAGCTTAATGGGACTCGACGCTCCCGGCTACACCTTC,CASSLMGLDAPGYTF
NA,TRBV28,TRBJ1-5,NA,TGTGCCAGCAGCTCGAGCGTCTGGAGCAATCAGCCCCAGCATTTT,CASSSSVWSNQPQHF
TRBD1,TRBV6-5,TRBJ1-2,NA,TGTGCCAGCAGGAAGGGACAGGGGAGCAGCTATGGCTACACCTTC,CASRKGQGSSYGYTF
NA,TRBV6-5,TRBJ1-6,NA,TGTGCCAGCAGTCTTATGGCAAGCTATAATTCACCCCTCCACTTT,CASSLMASYNSPLHF
TRBD1,TRBV7-9,TRBJ2-5,NA,TGTGCCAGCAGCTTAGGGACAGGATCCTGGGAGACCCAGTACTTC,CASSLGTGSWETQYF
TRBD2,TRBV4-2,TRBJ2-1,NA,TGTGCCAGCATGGGGTCGGGGGGGCGCTACAATGAGCAGTTCTTC,CASMGSGGRYNEQFF
NA,TRBV18,TRBJ1-6,once,TGTGCCAGCTCTCTAAGAGACGGACTGGATTCACCCCTCCACTTT,CASSLRDGLDSPLHF
NA,TRBV6-1,TRBJ1-4,NA,TGTGCCAGCAGTGAAGCTGCAGGGGCCGTTTCGTTTAGTGAAAAACTGTTTTTT,CASSEAAGAVSFSEKLFF
NA,TRBV10-3,TRBJ1-2,NA,TGTGCCATCGGCGGGAACTATGGCTACACCTTC,CAIGGNYGYTF
TRBD1,TRBV5-4,TRBJ1-1,few,TGTGCCAGCAGCTTGGAACCGGGACAGGGAACCTGGTTT,CASSLEPGQGTWF
NA,TRBV5-1,TRBJ1-6,NA,TGCGCCAGCAGTCTGCTTGGGGACAAAGTTTCACCCCTCCACTTT,CASSLLGDKVSPLHF
TRBD2,TRBV11-1,TRBJ2-7,NA,TGTGCCAGCAGCTTAGAGATGGCTAGCGGGGGATACGAGCAGTACTTC,CASSLEMASGGYEQYF
TRBD2,TRBV2,TRBJ2-2,NA,TGTGCCAGCACCGGGGGGGGAGGATGGACCGGGGAGCTGTTTTTT,CASTGGGGWTGELFF
NA,TRBV2,TRBJ2-5,NA,TGTGCCAGCAGGAACGGGACTCGGGAGACCCAGTACTTC,CASRNGTRETQYF
TRBD1,TRBV28,TRBJ1-1,once,TGTGCCAGCAGTTCAGATGGACAGGTCGAGGTGGGTGAAGCTTTCTTT,CASSSDGQVEVGEAFF
NA,TRBV4-1,TRBJ2-7,NA,TGCGCCAGCAGCCAAGAAGGGCAGGGGGGTTACGAGCAGTACTTC,CASSQEGQGGYEQYF
TRBD2,TRBV30,TRBJ2-1,once,TGTGCCTGGACTTCCGGGACTAGCTCCTACAATGAGCAGTTCTTC,CAWTSGTSSYNEQFF
TRBD1,TRBV28,TRBJ1-3,NA,TGTGCCAGCAGCCAGAACGGGGACAGGGGAGGGTCGCCTGGAAACACCATATATTTT,CASSQNGDRGGSPGNTIYF
TRBD1,TRBV7-2,TRBJ2-7,NA,TGTGCCAGCAGCTTACAGGGGGCGAACTCCTACGAGCAGTACTTC,CASSLQGANSYEQYF
NA,TRBV6-5,TRBJ2-1,NA,TGTGCCAGCAGTCGGGTGGCGGGGTCATCCAATGAGCAGTTCTTC,CASSRVAGSSNEQFF
NA,TRBV18,TRBJ1-3,NA,TGTGCCAGCTCACCAGCGGACTCTGGAAACACCATATATTTT,CASSPADSGNTIYF
TRBD2,TRBV7-2,TRBJ2-3,once,TGTGCCAGCAGCTTAGGGCCGGCTAGCGGAGGGGATACGCAGTATTTT,CASSLGPASGGDTQYF